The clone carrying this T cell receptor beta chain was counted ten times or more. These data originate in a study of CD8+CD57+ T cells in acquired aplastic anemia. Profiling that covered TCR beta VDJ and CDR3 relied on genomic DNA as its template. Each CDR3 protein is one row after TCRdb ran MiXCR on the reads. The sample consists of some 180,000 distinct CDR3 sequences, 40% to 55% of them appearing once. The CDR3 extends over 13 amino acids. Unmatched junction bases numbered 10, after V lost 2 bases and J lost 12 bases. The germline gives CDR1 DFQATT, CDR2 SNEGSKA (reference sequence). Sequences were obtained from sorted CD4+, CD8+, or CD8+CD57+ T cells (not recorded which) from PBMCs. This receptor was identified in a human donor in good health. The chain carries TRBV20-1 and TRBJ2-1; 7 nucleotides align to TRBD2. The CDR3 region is CSARIASGSRQFF. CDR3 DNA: TGCAGTGCTAGAATCGCTAGCGGAAGCAGGCAGTTCTTC.